This entry describes one T cell receptor beta chain. Deletions cut 3 bases from V and 3 bases from J, with 12 bases between. The CDR3 extends over 14 amino acids. Germline CDR1 reads ENHRY; CDR2 reads SYGVKD. This sample is part of a study of blood T cell repertoires in COVID-19. The assay was immunoSEQ multiplex PCR, and TCRdb's table has in-frame clones only and misses some. This sample has approximately 400,000 clones, with approximately 89% found just once. This chain links TRBV10-3 with TRBJ2-7; D may be TRBD1 (7 bases). The receptor comes from a woman in her 50s with COVID-19, enrolled during active disease. Source material: peripheral blood. CDR3 residues: CAISDSGGGYEQYF. In DNA, the CDR3 is TGTGCCATCAGTGATTCAGGGGGAGGCTACGAGCAGTACTTC.